This entry lists 32 T cell receptor beta chains sequenced from one sample in a study of control samples from healthy donors and cancer patients. Only in-frame clones appear in the TCRdb table, and some are missing; sequencing was by immunoSEQ multiplex PCR. The table includes 110,000 to 150,000 clones, about nine tenths detected once. The sequencing input was blood. Receptor source: a man in his thirties or forties in good health.

The chain has TRBV19 and TRBJ1-1; D not resolved. CDR1 and CDR2 from the germline V gene are LNHDA and SQIVND (reference sequence). V lost 7 bases, J lost 0 bases, and 12 bases lay in between. The CDR3 sequence is 14 residues long. The CDR3 reads CASKINPLNTEAFF. Here the CDR3 DNA reads TGTGCCAGTAAGATTAACCCTTTGAACACTGAAGCTTTCTTT.

The chain joins TRBV28 to TRBJ2-3; 13 bases match TRBD2. V shed 3 bases and J 4 bases; nucleotides not matched to a gene: 13. The CDR3 contains 19 residues. Germline CDR1 MDHEN, CDR2 SYDVKM. The chain's CDR3 is CASSFFTSGRARHPDTQYF. CDR3 in DNA: TGTGCCAGCAGTTTTTTTACTAGCGGGAGGGCCCGCCACCCAGATACGCAGTATTTT. The whole variable domain, filled in from reference TRBV28 and TRBJ2-3, reads DVKVTQSSRYLVKRTGEKVFLECVQDMDHENMFWYRQDPGLGLRLIYFSYDVKMKEKGDIPEGYSVSREKKERFSLILESASTNQTSMYLCASSFFTSGRARHPDTQYFGPGTRLTVL.

The chain recombines TRBV2 with TRBJ2-2, with 8 positions matching TRBD1. CDR3 length: 13 amino acids. J lost 5 bases, V lost 7 bases, and 3 bases had no gene match. Germline CDR1 and CDR2: SNHLY and FYNNEI. The CDR3 loop reads CASTWDRTGELFF. In DNA, the CDR3 is TGTGCCAGCACCTGGGACAGGACCGGGGAGCTGTTTTTT. Complete variable domain (other parts from reference TRBV2 and TRBJ2-2): EPEVTQTPSHQVTQMGQEVILRCVPISNHLYFYWYRQILGQKVEFLVSFYNNEISEKSEIFDDQFSVERPDGSNFTLKIRSTKLEDSAMYFCASTWDRTGELFFGEGSRLTVL.

This sequence joins TRBV7-8 and TRBJ1-2, with 9 bases lining up with TRBD1. V was pared by 1 base and J by 7 bases, with 4 bases of the junction left unmatched. There are 14 residues in the CDR3. Per the germline V gene, CDR1 is SGHVS and CDR2 is FQNEAQ. Here the CDR3 reads CASSLDRGRSGYTF. CDR3 in DNA: TGTGCCAGCAGCTTAGACAGGGGGCGCAGTGGCTACACCTTC.

The rearrangement links TRBV28 to TRBJ1-1; D ambiguous. There are 13 residues in the CDR3. The germline CDR1 and CDR2 sequences are MDHEN and SYDVKM. The germline V and J ends were trimmed by 5 bases and 1 base, with 8 bases remaining between them. The CDR3 region has the DNA TGTGCCAGCAGTACACCAACGAACACTGAAGCTTTCTTT. Protein: CASSTPTNTEAFF.

The rearrangement links TRBV29-1 to TRBJ1-6; 7 bases fit TRBD1. Germline loops: CDR1 SQVTM, CDR2 ANQGSEA. The CDR3 extends over 14 amino acids. Trimming at V came to 6 bases and at J to 9 bases, leaving 11 bases not matched to a gene. In DNA form, the CDR3 reads TGCAGCGTAGCAGACAGGGCTATAGGTTCACCCCTCCACTTT. Residues: CSVADRAIGSPLHF.

The chain is built from TRBV7-2 and TRBJ2-3; no definite D call. CDR3 size: 14 residues. V shed 1 base and J shed 7 bases, with 12 bases lying between them. Germline loops: CDR1 SGHTA, CDR2 FQGNSA. The CDR3 DNA follows: TGTGCCAGCAGCTTAGGGGGTTCGATTTATACGCAGTATTTT. This gives the protein CASSLGGSIYTQYF.

The chain employs TRBV19 and TRBJ1-2; 10 bases align to TRBD1. The CDR3 runs 15 residues. V shed 11 bases, J shed 10 bases, and the junction held 19 bases outside the gene matches. CDR1 is LNHDA, CDR2 SQIVND, per germline (reference sequence). The CDR3, as DNA: TGTGCCTCCCACCGGGACAGGGGAGTTCTGGGTGCCTACACCTTC. It translates to CASHRDRGVLGAYTF.

This chain uses TRBV21-1 with TRBJ2-6; the table's D call, TRBD1, was not checked against the DNA. TRBV21-1 corresponds to a pseudogene. The CDR3 has 20 residues. The CDR3 DNA is TGTGCCAGCAGCAAAGAAGAAGACAGCAACCCGCTGACTGGGGCCAACGTCCTGACTTTC. Translating it yields CASSKEEDSNPLTGANVLTF.

The V gene is TRBV6-1, the J gene TRBJ2-7; 9 bases agree with TRBD2. Germline assignment: CDR1 MNHNS and CDR2 SASEGT. CDR3 length: 15 residues. V was pared by 2 bases and J by 2 bases, with 4 bases of the junction left unmatched. The CDR3 bases are TGTGCCAGCAGTGAATCGGCGGGAGGGCCCTACGAGCAGTACTTC. Its protein product is CASSESAGGPYEQYF.

This clone appeared once. This chain connects TRBV5-1 to TRBJ1-1; D is unclear. The CDR3 contains 14 residues. Germline V lookup: CDR1 SGHRS, CDR2 YFSETQ. V was cut by 1 base and J by 1 base, with 8 bases left in between. The CDR3, as DNA: TGCGCCAGCAGCTTGACTCCGGAGAACACTGAAGCTTTCTTT. It yields the protein CASSLTPENTEAFF.

V is TRBV18 and J is TRBJ2-7; TRBD1 might be the D (5 bases). Germline loops: CDR1 KGHSH, CDR2 LQKENI. The CDR3 consists of 14 residues. V dropped 3 bases and J dropped 2 bases, with 11 bases sitting between them. The CDR3 DNA sequence: TGTGCCAGCTCACCGGGGCAGACCACCTACGAGCAGTACTTC. This translates into CASSPGQTTYEQYF.

The chain recombines TRBV11-2 with TRBJ2-5; weak D call: TRBD1 (5 bases). The V gene lost 5 bases and the J gene lost 7 bases, with 17 bases spanning the gap. The CDR3 contains 14 residues. From germline, CDR1 is SGHAT and CDR2 FQNNGV. CDR3 coding DNA: TGTGCCAGCAGCCCCTGGGTGCGTAGGGGGACCCAGTACTTC. This encodes CASSPWVRRGTQYF.

V and J are TRBV20-1 and TRBJ2-3; no firm D call. CDR1 DFQATT and CDR2 SNEGSKA come from the germline V gene (reference sequence). V was shortened by 3 bases and J by 3 bases, with 10 bases between the two germline ends. The length of the CDR3 is 13 residues. CDR3 bases: TGCAGTGCTAGTGCTGACCGGACAGATACGCAGTATTTT. Translation gives CSASADRTDTQYF.

This chain joins TRBV4-1 and TRBJ2-7, with TRBD2 matching 12 bases. The germline V gene encodes CDR1 MGHRA and CDR2 YSYEKL. The CDR3 has 15 residues. With 2 bases clipped from V and 3 bases from J, the junction kept 2 bases outside the gene matches. CDR3 sequence: CASSQQTSGSYEQYF. DNA for the CDR3: TGCGCCAGCAGCCAACAGACTAGCGGGAGCTACGAGCAGTACTTC.

The chain recombines TRBV2 with TRBJ2-1; 7 positions agree with TRBD1. The CDR3 consists of 14 residues. The V segment lost 3 bases and the J segment 3 bases; nucleotides outside the gene matches: 2. The germline V gene encodes CDR1 SNHLY and CDR2 FYNNEI. The CDR3 nucleotides read TGTGCCAGCAGTGACTGGGACAGCTACAATGAGCAGTTCTTC. Protein product: CASSDWDSYNEQFF.

This chain links TRBV5-4 with TRBJ2-3; weak D call: TRBD1 (5 bases). Germline lookup yields CDR1 SGHNT and CDR2 YYREEE (reference sequence). The V and J ends lost 4 bases and 1 base respectively, with 13 bases between them. The CDR3 length is 15 residues. CDR3: CASSPQGPGTDTQYF. In DNA, the CDR3 is TGTGCCAGCAGCCCCCAGGGTCCCGGCACAGATACGCAGTATTTT. Drawing the rest from reference TRBV5-4 and TRBJ2-3, the complete variable domain is ETGVTQSPTHLIKTRGQQVTLRCSSQSGHNTVSWYQQALGQGPQFIFQYYREEENGRGNFPPRFSGLQFPNYSSELNVNALELDDSALYLCASSPQGPGTDTQYFGPGTRLTVL.

The rearrangement uses TRBV6-2 or TRBV6-3 and TRBJ1-3, with D possibly being TRBD1 (6 bases). V was shortened by 6 bases and J by 4 bases, with 16 bases between the two germline ends. From germline, CDR1 is MNHEY and CDR2 SVGEGT. The CDR3 is 15 amino acids. The CDR3 region has the DNA TGTGCCAGCAGGCCTACGACAGGATCCGGAAACACCATATATTTT. It codes for CASRPTTGSGNTIYF.

As to this clone: At one end, the junction sequence differs from germline, possibly due to a read error. V usage is TRBV28 and J usage is TRBJ1-1; possible D gene TRBD1, 6 bases. CDR1 is MDHEN, CDR2 SYDVKM, per germline. This CDR3 spans 13 amino acids. Written as DNA, the CDR3 is TGTGCCAGCAGTTTGCCGGGGGGCGCATACTGGAGCTTT. It codes for CASSLPGGAYWSF.

This chain connects TRBV11-3 to TRBJ2-3; D uncertain. The V and J ends lost 8 bases and 0 bases respectively, with 3 bases between them. The CDR3 loop spans 11 amino acids. Germline assignment: CDR1 SGHNT and CDR2 YENEEA. The CDR3 bases are TGTGCCAGCCAAAGCACAGATACGCAGTATTTT. As protein: CASQSTDTQYF.

The chain combines TRBV28 with TRBJ1-6; D ambiguous. The CDR3 is 15 residues long. Germline V gene data show CDR1 as MDHEN and CDR2 as SYDVKM. The V end was cut by 2 bases, the J end by 1 base, with 6 bases between. The CDR3 nucleotides are TGTGCCAGCAGTTTACAACCGTCCTATAATTCACCCCTCCACTTT. Amino acids: CASSLQPSYNSPLHF. The full variable domain, with the rest looked up from reference TRBV28 and TRBJ1-6, is DVKVTQSSRYLVKRTGEKVFLECVQDMDHENMFWYRQDPGLGLRLIYFSYDVKMKEKGDIPEGYSVSREKKERFSLILESASTNQTSMYLCASSLQPSYNSPLHFGNGTRLTVT.

The V call is TRBV11-3, the J call TRBJ1-1; 8 bases are shared with TRBD1. The CDR3 runs 15 residues. Germline CDR1 SGHNT, CDR2 YENEEA. V dropped 3 bases and J dropped 3; count of bases not matched to a gene: 6. CDR3 in DNA: TGTGCCAGCAGCTTTCAGGGGGCGCGGGACACTGAAGCTTTCTTT. This gives the protein CASSFQGARDTEAFF. The whole variable domain, remainder taken from reference TRBV11-3 and TRBJ1-1, is EAGVVQSPRYKIIEKKQPVAFWCNPISGHNTLYWYLQNLGQGPELLIRYENEEAVDDSQLPKDRFSAERLKGVDSTLKIQPAELGDSAVYLCASSFQGARDTEAFFGQGTRLTVV.

A single count supports this clone. The chain joins TRBV16 to TRBJ2-6; D gene uncertain. V lost 1 base to trimming and J lost 4 bases, with 8 bases between them. The CDR3 extends over 15 amino acids. In germline, CDR1 is KGHSY, CDR2 FQNENV. DNA for the CDR3: TGTGCCAGCAGCCAATTGTCCCTAGGGGCCAACGTCCTGACTTTC. Translated: CASSQLSLGANVLTF. Combining the CDR3 with reference TRBV16 and TRBJ2-6 gives the whole variable domain GEEVAQTPKHLVRGEGQKAKLYCAPIKGHSYVFWYQQVLKNEFKFLISFQNENVFDETGMPKERFSAKCLPNSPCSLEIQATKLEDSAVYFCASSQLSLGANVLTFGAGSRLTVL.

This rearrangement joins TRBV7-9 to TRBJ2-1, with 12 bases fitting TRBD2. This CDR3 is built from 17 residues. J gave up 4 bases and V 1 base, and 5 bases lay outside the gene matches. CDR1 and CDR2 from the germline V gene are SEHNR and FQNEAQ (reference sequence). CDR3 residues: CASSLEAGLAGYNEQFF. CDR3 DNA sequence: TGTGCCAGCAGCTTAGAGGCAGGACTAGCGGGATACAATGAGCAGTTCTTC. The full variable domain, completed using reference TRBV7-9 and TRBJ2-1, is DTGVSQNPRHKITKRGQNVTFRCDPISEHNRLYWYRQTLGQGPEFLTYFQNEAQLEKSRLLSDRFSAERPKGSFSTLEIQRTEQGDSAMYLCASSLEAGLAGYNEQFFGPGTRLTVL.

In this sample, this clone turned up once. V gene TRBV28 combines with J gene TRBJ2-1; the D gene is possibly TRBD1 (6 bases). The CDR3 loop spans 15 amino acids. Germline assignment: CDR1 MDHEN and CDR2 SYDVKM. Trimming took 6 bases from V and 0 from J, leaving 12 bases between them. For the CDR3, the DNA is TGTGCCAGCAGGTGGGACACTAGCTCCTACAATGAGCAGTTCTTC. Translation gives CASRWDTSSYNEQFF. Full variable domain (remainder filled in from reference TRBV28 and TRBJ2-1): DVKVTQSSRYLVKRTGEKVFLECVQDMDHENMFWYRQDPGLGLRLIYFSYDVKMKEKGDIPEGYSVSREKKERFSLILESASTNQTSMYLCASRWDTSSYNEQFFGPGTRLTVL.

The chain recombines TRBV6-5 with TRBJ2-5; 10 positions match TRBD1. The CDR3 loop spans 13 amino acids. The germline V gene has CDR1 MNHEY and CDR2 SVGAGI. Losses at the gene ends were 6 bases for V and 7 bases for J; bases not matched to a gene: 5. The CDR3 sequence: CASRPGQGRTQYF. As DNA, the CDR3 is TGTGCCAGCAGACCGGGACAGGGGAGGACCCAGTACTTC.

The V call is TRBV6-4, the J call TRBJ1-5, with D unclear. CDR1 MRHNA and CDR2 SNTAGT come from the germline V gene. V dropped 6 bases and J dropped 0 bases, with 9 bases sitting between them. The CDR3 runs to 14 residues. Written as DNA, the CDR3 is TGTGCCAGCAGCGACAACTTTAGCAATCAGCCCCAGCATTTT. It specifies CASSDNFSNQPQHF.

This chain connects TRBV14 to TRBJ1-2; possible D gene TRBD1, 6 bases. V gave up 4 bases and J gave up 1 base, with 10 bases separating them. This CDR3 region has 14 residues. Germline CDR1 SGHDN, CDR2 FVKESK. The CDR3 coding sequence is TGTGCCAGCAGCCGGGACAACTATAACTATGGCTACACCTTC. As protein: CASSRDNYNYGYTF.

CDR3 coding DNA: TGTGCCAGCAGCCCACCGAATCAGCCCCAGCATTTT. This translates into CASSPPNQPQHF. J is TRBJ1-5 and V is TRBV6-5; no clear D. Germline CDR1 MNHEY, CDR2 SVGAGI. V lost 6 bases, J lost 4 bases, and 7 bases lay in between. The CDR3 contains 12 residues.

The genes are TRBV7-2 and TRBJ1-5, with unresolved D. The V gene lost 1 base and the J gene lost 6 bases, with 10 bases spanning the gap. CDR3 length: 14 amino acids. The germline gives CDR1 SGHTA, CDR2 FQGNSA. Here the CDR3 DNA reads TGTGCCAGCAGCTTAGGTGTGGGAGGTCAGCCCCAGCATTTT. Protein: CASSLGVGGQPQHF.

The chain has TRBV19 and TRBJ2-1, with 9 bases matching TRBD2. CDR3 length: 15 amino acids. Germline V gene data show CDR1 as LNHDA and CDR2 as SQIVND (reference sequence). Trimming took 1 base from V and 4 from J; bases not matched to a gene: 2. DNA of the CDR3: TGTGCCAGTAGTATAGGACTAGCGGATTACAATGAGCAGTTCTTC. Translated, it gives CASSIGLADYNEQFF.

The chain combines TRBV29-1 with TRBJ1-5; 12 positions agree with TRBD1. The CDR3 is 15 residues long. The germline V gene encodes CDR1 SQVTM and CDR2 ANQGSEA. Trimming cost V 6 bases and J 8 bases; bases outside gene matches: 11. Written as DNA, the CDR3 is TGCAGCGTCGCCCGGGGACAGGGGGCTGTGGAGCCCCAGCATTTT. The encoded protein is CSVARGQGAVEPQHF.